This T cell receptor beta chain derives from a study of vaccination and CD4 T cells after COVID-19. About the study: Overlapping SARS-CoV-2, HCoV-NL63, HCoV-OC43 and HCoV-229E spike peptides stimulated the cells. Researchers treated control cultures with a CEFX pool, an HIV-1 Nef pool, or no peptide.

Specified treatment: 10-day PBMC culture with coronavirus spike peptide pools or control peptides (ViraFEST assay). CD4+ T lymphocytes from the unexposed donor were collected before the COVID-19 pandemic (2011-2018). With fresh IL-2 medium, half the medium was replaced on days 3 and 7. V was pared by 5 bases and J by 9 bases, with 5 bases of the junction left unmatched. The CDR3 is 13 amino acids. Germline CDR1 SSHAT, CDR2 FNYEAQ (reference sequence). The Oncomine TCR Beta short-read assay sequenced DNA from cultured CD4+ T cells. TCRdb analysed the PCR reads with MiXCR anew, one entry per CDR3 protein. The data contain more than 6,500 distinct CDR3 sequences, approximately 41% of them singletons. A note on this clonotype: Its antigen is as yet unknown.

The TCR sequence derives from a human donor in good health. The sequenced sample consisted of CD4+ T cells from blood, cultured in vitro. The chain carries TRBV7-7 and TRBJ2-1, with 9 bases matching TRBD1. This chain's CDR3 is CASSRDRAAEQFF. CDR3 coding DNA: TGTGCCAGCAGCAGGGACAGGGCGGCTGAGCAGTTCTTC. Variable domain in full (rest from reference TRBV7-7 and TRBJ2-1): GAGVSQSPRYKVTKRGQDVTLRCDPISSHATLYWYQQALGQGPEFLTYFNYEAQPDKSGLPSDRFSAERPEGSISTLTIQRTEQRDSAMYRCASSRDRAAEQFFGPGTRLTVL.